The TCR beta chain described here comes from a study of beta chain features in type 1 diabetes. The study, taken as a whole, reports: Type 1 diabetes patients had moderately but significantly shorter TCRB CDR3s in all four CD4+ subsets.

The V gene lost 0 bases and the J gene lost 9 bases, with 9 bases spanning the gap. The CDR3 contains 12 residues. The germline V gene has CDR1 SGDLS and CDR2 YYNGEE. The investigators reverse transcribed all of the isolated RNA, so they sequenced expressed TCRB transcripts. Sequenced by immunoSEQ multiplex PCR; TCRdb stores in-frame clones only, minus some. The data contain roughly 160,000 clones, around 8.3% of them seen just once; the ten biggest clones take up around 0.56%. This clone has only a few counts. What it binds is not known. The sample comprised central memory CD4+ T cells from blood. The origin of this receptor is a woman under 30 with type 1 diabetes. V and J are TRBV9 and TRBJ1-1; perhaps TRBD1 as D (5 bases). DNA of the CDR3: TGTGCCAGCAGCGTAGGACTGGGGCAAGCTTTCTTT. Its protein is CASSVGLGQAFF.